The 11 T cell receptor beta chains presented below share a single source sample, sequenced in a study of tumor-infiltrating lymphocytes in primary liver carcinoma. Starting material of 500 to 600 ng total RNA yielded TCR beta cDNA via a constant-region primer. Sequencing libraries for TCR beta derived from three nested multiplex PCR rounds that used slightly modified ARM-PCR. Use of TRBV1-TRBV30 forward primers with a C-beta reverse primer characterized the first two PCR rounds, which lasted ten to eleven cycles each. TCRdb reprocessed the multiplex PCR reads with MiXCR, giving one entry per CDR3 protein. The sample lists 75,000 to 80,000 distinct CDR3 sequences, 69% seen once, with roughly 28% in the top ten. Bulk tissue was left unsorted, and RNA and DNA were co-extracted from 20-30 mg of it. Sequences were obtained from tumor-adjacent normal liver tissue. These receptors originate from a man aged 40-49 years with primary liver carcinoma and hepatitis B virus infection.

This clonotype was found once. The final CDR3 position lacks the conserved phenylalanine or tryptophan, pointing to a likely read error. V gene TRBV2 combines with J gene TRBJ2-3, with unresolved D. This CDR3 is 14 amino acids long. The germline CDR1 and CDR2 sequences are SNHLY and FYNNEI. The CDR3 nucleotides are TGTGCCAGCGGTGAATCCTACGGAGTAGATACGCAGTATTTG. It specifies CASGESYGVDTQYL.

Concerning this clonotype: Compared with germline, one end of the junction differs, possibly owing to a read error. The CDR3 DNA sequence: TGTGCCGGCAGCTTGACTAGTGGGGACTCCTACGAGCAGTACTTC. This sequence encodes CAGSLTSGDSYEQYF. The V and J genes are TRBV5-5 and TRBJ2-7; weak D call: TRBD2 (6 bases). CDR1 SGHKS and CDR2 YYEKEE come from the germline V gene (reference sequence). The CDR3 totals 15 residues.

As for this clonotype: Because the CDR3 is missing its conserved closing phenylalanine or tryptophan, this is likely a read error. The rearrangement uses TRBV6-6 and TRBJ1-2; D call uncertain. Per the germline V gene, CDR1 is MNHNY and CDR2 is SVGAGI (reference sequence). This CDR3 is 11 amino acids long. CDR3 sequence reads: CASTGNYGYTY. The CDR3 DNA is TGTGCCAGCACGGGGAACTATGGTTACACCTAC.

As concerns this clonotype: A junction boundary mismatches the germline segment, possibly from a read error. The chain links TRBV29-1 to TRBJ1-1; a possible D gene is TRBD1 (5 bases). The CDR3 is 15 amino acids. Germline values: CDR1 SQVTM, CDR2 ANQGSEA. As DNA, the CDR3 is TGCAGCGCTTCCCCGGGTTGGACAATGAACATTGAAGCTTTCTTT. Amino acids: CSASPGWTMNIEAFF.

Many counts were recorded for this clonotype. The junction departs from the called germline gene at one end, perhaps through a read error. The chain is built from TRBV5-4 and TRBJ2-1, with D perhaps being TRBD1 or TRBD2 (5 bases each). CDR3 length equals 12 residues. Germline V gene sequence: CDR1 SGHNT, CDR2 YYREEE (reference sequence). CDR3: CASSLAGRVPHF. CDR3 sequence (DNA): TGTGCCAGCAGCTTGGCGGGGCGGGTACCCCACTTC.

V is TRBV5-1 and J is TRBJ2-4; D gene unclear. The CDR3 spans 13 residues. V dropped 8 bases and J dropped 8 bases, with 17 bases sitting between them. Germline lookup yields CDR1 SGHRS and CDR2 YFSETQ. CDR3 loop: CARMDFLRDIQYF. CDR3 nucleotides: TGCGCCAGGATGGATTTTCTGAGAGACATTCAGTACTTC.

Remarks on this clonotype: Because the CDR3's place on the DNA is in doubt, the DNA is left out and the CDR3 is given as listed by TCRdb. This rearrangement joins TRBV6-2 or TRBV6-3 to TRBJ2-3; the table's D call TRBD1 went unverified against the DNA. Looked up from germline, CDR1 is MNHEY and CDR2 is SVGEGT. Both ends counted, the CDR3 spans 16 residues. CDR3: CASSYVAGGITDAQYF.

The sample holds a few counts of this clonotype. A read error may produce the germline difference seen at one junction end. The chain uses TRBV11-3 and TRBJ1-1; possibly TRBD1 for D (5 bases). Per the germline V gene, CDR1 is SGHNT and CDR2 is YENEEA. The CDR3 length is 13 residues. CDR3 protein: CANSLAGYAEAFF. DNA of the CDR3: TGTGCCAACAGCCTTGCAGGGTACGCTGAAGCTTTCTTT.

In regard to this clonotype: Possible read error: a much larger clone is one base away. The chain uses TRBV5-1 and TRBJ2-1; 9 nucleotides match TRBD2. The CDR3 totals 13 residues. Germline values: CDR1 SGHRS, CDR2 YFSETQ. Unmatched junction bases numbered 8, after V lost 4 bases and J lost 12 bases. This CDR3 is CASSAASGKVQFF. CDR3 nucleotide sequence: TGCGCCAGCAGCGCGGCTAGCGGGAAGGTGCAGTTCTTC.

As concerns this clonotype: Because the CDR3 is missing its conserved closing phenylalanine or tryptophan, this is likely a read error. No DNA is shown, since the ends of the CDR3 on it are uncertain; the CDR3 is the one TCRdb lists. The rearrangement links TRBV6-1 to TRBJ2-7; TRBD1 is the table's D call, not checked against the DNA. The length of the CDR3 is 14 amino acids, counting both ends. Germline lookup yields CDR1 MNHNS and CDR2 SASEGT. CDR3 loop: CASSGAPDGYEQYI.

Regarding this clonotype: Mismatch with germline at one junction end may stem from a read error. The chain carries TRBV11-2 and TRBJ2-5; tentatively, D is TRBD2 (6 bases). Germline V gene lookup returns CDR1 SGHAT and CDR2 FQNNGV. The CDR3 covers 18 residues. This CDR3 is CASNLDPWSNGRGEAQYF. The CDR3 region has the DNA TGTGCCAGCAACTTAGATCCGTGGTCTAACGGGAGAGGAGAGGCCCAGTACTTC.